This TCR beta chain was found in a study of blood T cells in healthy people across ages. The table lists this clonotype with many counts. Its antigen is as yet unknown. Isolation per sample recovered at least 6.5 million PBMCs. A second roughly 7 to 12 cycle PCR used barcoded and J-beta primers. TCRdb used MiXCR to reprocess the 5' RACE reads, holding one entry per CDR3 protein. The table shows some 1,000,000 distinct CDR3 sequences, with under 30% occurring only once. Points from the study as a whole: Roughly linearly, TCR beta diversity per million T cells fell as age increased.

CDR1 and CDR2 from the germline V gene are SGHDN and FVKESK. Trimming left V 8 bases short and J 0 bases short, with 13 bases between. This CDR3 contains 14 residues. The same sample was also studied in work on T cells of mothers and their children. That report notes: Every mother produced more than 9 million TCR beta CDR3 reads, whereas every child provided around 3 million.

This chain joins TRBV14 and TRBJ2-5, with D maybe TRBD1 (6 bases). The sequence derives from a girl aged 2-15 years in good health. Sequenced: blood. In nucleotides, the CDR3 is TGTGCCAGCCGGGACACGATGTACCAAGAGACCCAGTACTTC. This gives the protein CASRDTMYQETQYF.